This is a list of T cell receptor beta chains from one sample in a study of monozygotic twins with inflammatory bowel disease. TCRdb re-called the 5' RACE reads; every CDR3 protein appears as one record, without DNA. This listing includes approximately 380,000 distinct CDR3 sequences. The sequencing sample was made of blood. Receptor source: a human donor with ulcerative colitis or Crohn's disease, or a healthy co-twin of an affected twin (not recorded which). Each CDR3 is given with its conserved first and last residue. A clone size is listed for some rows: how often the clone was seen (once, few, many), or a class if it is expanded.

j_gene | v_gene | abundance | CDR3aa
TRBJ1-2 | TRBV5-1 | . | CASSEGAVGIYGYTF
TRBJ1-2 | TRBV5-1 | . | CASSVTSMGVDGYTF
TRBJ2-1 | TRBV7-2 | . | CASSLIPAREQFF
TRBJ2-3 | TRBV7-9 | . | CASSLASRPDTQYF
TRBJ2-5 | TRBV10-3 | . | CAISAERTNQETQYF
TRBJ2-7 | TRBV18 | . | CASSSKGGLSSYEQYF
TRBJ1-5 | TRBV5-1 | medium-sized | CASSLRGVVDPQHF
TRBJ1-2 | TRBV20-1 | . | CSASGTGGGSYGYTF
TRBJ1-1 | TRBV15 | . | CATSRDSFNTEAFF
TRBJ1-2 | TRBV10-3 | . | CAITERDGYGYTF
TRBJ2-7 | TRBV7-2 | . | CASSLSGLPRVYEQYF